This T cell receptor (beta chain) was profiled in a study of identical twins. TCRdb reprocessed the 5' RACE reads via MiXCR and lists one record per CDR3 protein. The sample records 450,000 or so distinct CDR3 sequences, approximately 15% being singletons. The V gene's germline CDR1 is DFQATT and CDR2 SNEGSKA (reference sequence). The CDR3 totals 17 residues. V shed 0 bases and J 7 bases; nucleotides not matched to a gene: 14. This sample was also put to use in a study of yellow fever vaccine responses in identical twins.

J is TRBJ2-1 and V is TRBV20-1; TRBD1 aligns across 8 bases. Source material: CD4+ T cells sorted from blood. The TCR was taken from a woman aged 18-30 years in good health. In nucleotides, the CDR3 is TGCAGTGCTAGAGATGGGAAAAGACAGGGGTTGGTAAATGAGCAGTTCTTC. Its translation is CSARDGKRQGLVNEQFF.